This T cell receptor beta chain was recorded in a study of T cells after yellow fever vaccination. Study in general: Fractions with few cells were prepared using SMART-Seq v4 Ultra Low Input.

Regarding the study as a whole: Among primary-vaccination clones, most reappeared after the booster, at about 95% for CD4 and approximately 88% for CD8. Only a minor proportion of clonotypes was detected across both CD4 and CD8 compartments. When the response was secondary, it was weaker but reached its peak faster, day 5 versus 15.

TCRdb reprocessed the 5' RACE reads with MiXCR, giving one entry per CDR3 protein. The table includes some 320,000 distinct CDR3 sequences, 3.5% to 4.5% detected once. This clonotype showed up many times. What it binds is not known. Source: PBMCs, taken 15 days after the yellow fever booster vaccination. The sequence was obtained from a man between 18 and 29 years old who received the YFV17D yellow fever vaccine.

The CDR3 sequence: CASSAGGESTGGYTF. The CDR3 DNA is TGTGCCAGCAGCGCCGGCGGGGAATCGACGGGTGGCTACACCTTC. J is TRBJ1-2 and V is TRBV9; no firm D call. The length of the CDR3 is 15 residues. The germline V gene has CDR1 SGDLS and CDR2 YYNGEE. V lost 3 bases, J lost 7 bases, and 19 bases lay in between.